This T cell receptor (beta chain) stems from a study of CD8 T cells in ankylosing spondylitis. The study, taken as a whole, reports: One TCR beta motif, made up of about 8 highly homologous variants, appeared characteristic of ankylosing spondylitis blood.

Trimming pared 6 bases from V and 6 bases from J, leaving 11 bases between. CDR3 length: 12 amino acids. Per germline, CDR1 MNHNS and CDR2 SASEGT. Libraries for TCR beta were made by quantitative 5'-RACE with molecular barcodes. TCRdb called the 5' RACE reads again in MiXCR, with one record for every CDR3 protein. Among hundreds of thousands of distinct CDR3 sequences listed, about 15% were seen once. This clonotype was observed a few times. Its antigen is unidentified. This receptor was identified in a male donor with ankylosing spondylitis. The V gene is TRBV6-1, the J gene TRBJ1-1; unclear D gene. Sequencing was performed on blood, either unsorted or a sorted T cell fraction (not recorded which). For the CDR3, the DNA is TGTGCCAGCAGGGCGGGGTTCTCTGAAGCTTTCTTT. This codes for CASRAGFSEAFF.